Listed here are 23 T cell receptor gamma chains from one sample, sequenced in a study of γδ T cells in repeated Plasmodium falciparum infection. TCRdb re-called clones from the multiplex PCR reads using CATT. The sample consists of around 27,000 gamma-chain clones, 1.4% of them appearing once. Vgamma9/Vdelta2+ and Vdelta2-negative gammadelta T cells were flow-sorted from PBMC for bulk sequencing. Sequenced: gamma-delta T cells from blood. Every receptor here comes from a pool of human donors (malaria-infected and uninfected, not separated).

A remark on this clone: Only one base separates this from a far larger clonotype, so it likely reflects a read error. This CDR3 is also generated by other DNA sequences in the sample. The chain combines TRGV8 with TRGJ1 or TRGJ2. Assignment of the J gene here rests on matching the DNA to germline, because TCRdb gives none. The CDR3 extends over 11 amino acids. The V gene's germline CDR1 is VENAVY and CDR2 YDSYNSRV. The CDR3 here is CATWDRHEKLF. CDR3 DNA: TGTGCCACTTGGGATAGGCACGAGAAACTCTTT.

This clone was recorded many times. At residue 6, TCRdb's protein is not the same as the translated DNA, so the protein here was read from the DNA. CDR3 in amino acids: CATWDLDYYKKLF. CDR3 in DNA: TGTGCCACCTGGGACCTTGATTATTATAAGAAACTCTTT. The rearrangement joins TRGV2 to TRGJ1 or TRGJ2. No J segment appears in TCRdb, so it was assigned here by matching the sequence to germline. J gave up 2 bases and V 3 bases, and 4 bases lay outside the gene matches. This CDR3 is built from 13 residues. The germline V gene has CDR1 EGSNGY and CDR2 YDSYNSKV.

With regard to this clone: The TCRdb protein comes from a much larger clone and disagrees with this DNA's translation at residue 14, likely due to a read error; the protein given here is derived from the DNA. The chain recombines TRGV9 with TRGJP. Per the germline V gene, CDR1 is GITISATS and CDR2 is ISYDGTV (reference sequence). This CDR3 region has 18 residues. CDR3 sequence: CALWEGLTKELGKRIKVF. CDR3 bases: TGTGCCTTGTGGGAGGGCTTAACGAAAGAGTTGGGCAAAAGAATCAAGGTATTT.

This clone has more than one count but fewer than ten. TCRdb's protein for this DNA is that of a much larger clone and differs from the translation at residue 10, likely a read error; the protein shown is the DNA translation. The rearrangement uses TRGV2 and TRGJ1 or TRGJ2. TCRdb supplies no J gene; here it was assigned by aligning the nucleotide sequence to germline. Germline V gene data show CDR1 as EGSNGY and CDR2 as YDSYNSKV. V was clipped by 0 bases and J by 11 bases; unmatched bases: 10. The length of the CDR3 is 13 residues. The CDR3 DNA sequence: TGTGCCACCTGGGACGGGCCCGTTGGGGAGAAACTCTTT. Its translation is CATWDGPVGEKLF.

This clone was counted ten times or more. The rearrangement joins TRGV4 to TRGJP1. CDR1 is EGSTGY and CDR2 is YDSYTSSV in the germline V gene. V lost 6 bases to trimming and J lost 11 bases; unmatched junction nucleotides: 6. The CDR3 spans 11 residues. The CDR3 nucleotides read TGTGCCACCTGGCACGGGTGGTTCAAGATATTT. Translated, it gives CATWHGWFKIF.

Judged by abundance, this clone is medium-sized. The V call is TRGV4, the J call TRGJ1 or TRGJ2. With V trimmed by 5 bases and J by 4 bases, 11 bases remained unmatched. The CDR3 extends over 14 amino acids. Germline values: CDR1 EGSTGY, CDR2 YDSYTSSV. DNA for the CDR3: TGTGCCACCTGGGCCCGACACCCGTATTATAAGAAACTCTTT. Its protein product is CATWARHPYYKKLF.

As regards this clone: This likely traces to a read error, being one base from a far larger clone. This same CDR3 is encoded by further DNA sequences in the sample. The CDR3 DNA reads TGTGCCTTGTGGGAGGTACATGGAGAGTTGGGCAAAAAAATCAAGGTATTT. Protein: CALWEVHGELGKKIKVF. The chain uses TRGV9 and TRGJP. The J gene is not listed in TCRdb, so it was assigned here from a DNA match to germline. The CDR3 totals 17 residues. The V segment lost 1 base and the J segment 6 bases; nucleotides outside the gene matches: 6. Germline V gene lookup returns CDR1 GITISATS and CDR2 ISYDGTV (reference sequence).

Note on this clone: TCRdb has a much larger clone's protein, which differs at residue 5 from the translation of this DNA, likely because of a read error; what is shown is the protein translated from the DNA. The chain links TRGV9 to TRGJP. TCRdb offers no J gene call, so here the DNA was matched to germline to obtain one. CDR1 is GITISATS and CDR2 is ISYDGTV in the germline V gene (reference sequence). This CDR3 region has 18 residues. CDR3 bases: TGTGCCTTGTGGGTGGTGTATAGCCCAAGGTTGGGCAAAAAAATCAAGGTATTT. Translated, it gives CALWVVYSPRLGKKIKVF.

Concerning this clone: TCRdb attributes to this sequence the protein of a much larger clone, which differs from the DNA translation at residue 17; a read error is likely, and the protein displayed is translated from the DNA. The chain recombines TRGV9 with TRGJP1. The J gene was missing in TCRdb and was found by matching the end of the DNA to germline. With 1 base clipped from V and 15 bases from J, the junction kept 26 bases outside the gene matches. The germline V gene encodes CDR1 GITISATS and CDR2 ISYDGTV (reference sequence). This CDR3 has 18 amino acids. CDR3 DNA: TGTGCCTTGTGGGAGGTTACACTTCAAGAGTTGGGCAAAAAAATCAAGATATTT. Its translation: CALWEVTLQELGKKIKIF.

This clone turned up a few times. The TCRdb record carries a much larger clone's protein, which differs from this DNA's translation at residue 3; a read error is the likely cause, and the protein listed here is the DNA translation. CDR3 region: CASWEGPKKLF. For the CDR3, the DNA is TGTGCCTCGTGGGAGGGCCCTAAGAAACTCTTT. J is TRGJ1 or TRGJ2 and V is TRGV9. TCRdb lists no J gene, so it was determined here by aligning the DNA to germline. This CDR3 contains 11 residues. Per the germline V gene, CDR1 is GITISATS and CDR2 is ISYDGTV (reference sequence).

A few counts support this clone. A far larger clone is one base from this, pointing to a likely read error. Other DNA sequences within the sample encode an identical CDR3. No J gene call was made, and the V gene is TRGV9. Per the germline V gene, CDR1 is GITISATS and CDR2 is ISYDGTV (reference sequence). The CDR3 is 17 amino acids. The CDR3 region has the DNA TGTGCCTTGTGGGAGGTTAGCTTAGAGTTGGGCAAAAAAATTAAGGTATTT. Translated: CALWEVSLELGKKIKVF.

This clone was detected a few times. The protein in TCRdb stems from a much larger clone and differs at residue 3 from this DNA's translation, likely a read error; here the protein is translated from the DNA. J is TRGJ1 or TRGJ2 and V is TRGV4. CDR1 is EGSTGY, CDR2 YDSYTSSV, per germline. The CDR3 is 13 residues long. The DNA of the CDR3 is TGTGCCCCCTGGGACGGGCAAGAGTATAAGAAACTCTTT. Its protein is CAPWDGQEYKKLF.

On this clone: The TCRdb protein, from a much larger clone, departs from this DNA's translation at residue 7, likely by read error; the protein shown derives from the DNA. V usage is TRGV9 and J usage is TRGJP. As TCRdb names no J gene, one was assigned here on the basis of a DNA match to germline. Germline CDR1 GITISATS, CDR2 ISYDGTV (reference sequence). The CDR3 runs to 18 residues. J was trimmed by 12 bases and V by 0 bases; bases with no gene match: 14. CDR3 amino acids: CALWEVLADVAGKKIKVF. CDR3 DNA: TGTGCCTTGTGGGAGGTGTTGGCAGACGTTGCGGGCAAAAAAATCAAGGTATTT.

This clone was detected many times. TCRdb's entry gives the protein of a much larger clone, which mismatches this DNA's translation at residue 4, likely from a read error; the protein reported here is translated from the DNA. CDR3: CATRDRPFYKKLF. DNA for the CDR3: TGTGCCACCAGGGACAGGCCTTTTTATAAGAAACTCTTT. The chain links TRGV5 to TRGJ1 or TRGJ2. Per the germline V gene, CDR1 is VINAFY and CDR2 is YDVSNSKD. CDR3 length: 13 residues.

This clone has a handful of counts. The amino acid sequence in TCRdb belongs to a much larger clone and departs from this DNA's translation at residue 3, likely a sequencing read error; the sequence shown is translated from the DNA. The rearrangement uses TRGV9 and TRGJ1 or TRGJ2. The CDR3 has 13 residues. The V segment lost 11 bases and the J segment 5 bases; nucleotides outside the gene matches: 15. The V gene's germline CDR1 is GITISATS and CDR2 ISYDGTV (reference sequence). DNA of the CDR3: TGTGCCTCCTGGGAGTTGAAGGATTATAAGAAACTCTTT. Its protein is CASWELKDYKKLF.

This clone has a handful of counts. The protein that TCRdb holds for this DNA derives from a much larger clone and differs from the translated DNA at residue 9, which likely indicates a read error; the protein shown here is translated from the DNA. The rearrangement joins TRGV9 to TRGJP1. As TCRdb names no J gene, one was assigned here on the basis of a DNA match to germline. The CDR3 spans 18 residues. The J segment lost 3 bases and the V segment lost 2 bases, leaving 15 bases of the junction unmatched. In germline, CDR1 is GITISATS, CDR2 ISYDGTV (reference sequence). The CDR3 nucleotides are TGTGCCTTGTGGGAGGCCGGATTCCTTGGATCCACTGGTTGGTTCAAGATATTT. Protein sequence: CALWEAGFLGSTGWFKIF.

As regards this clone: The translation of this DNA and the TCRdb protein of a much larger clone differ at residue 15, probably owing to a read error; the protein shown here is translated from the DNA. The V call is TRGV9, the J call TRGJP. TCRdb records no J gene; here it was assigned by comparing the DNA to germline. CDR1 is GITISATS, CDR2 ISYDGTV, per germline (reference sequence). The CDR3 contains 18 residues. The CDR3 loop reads CALWEVHGGELGKKVKVF. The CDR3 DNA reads TGTGCCTTGTGGGAGGTGCATGGAGGAGAGTTGGGCAAAAAAGTCAAGGTATTT.

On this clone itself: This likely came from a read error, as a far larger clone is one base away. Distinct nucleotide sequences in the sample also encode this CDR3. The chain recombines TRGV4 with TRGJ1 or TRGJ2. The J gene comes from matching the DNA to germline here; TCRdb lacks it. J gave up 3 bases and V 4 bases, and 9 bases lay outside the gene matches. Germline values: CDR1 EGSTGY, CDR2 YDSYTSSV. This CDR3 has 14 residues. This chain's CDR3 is CATWDGPSYYKKLF. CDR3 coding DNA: TGTGCCACCTGGGACGGCCCTTCTTATTATAAGAAACTCTTT.

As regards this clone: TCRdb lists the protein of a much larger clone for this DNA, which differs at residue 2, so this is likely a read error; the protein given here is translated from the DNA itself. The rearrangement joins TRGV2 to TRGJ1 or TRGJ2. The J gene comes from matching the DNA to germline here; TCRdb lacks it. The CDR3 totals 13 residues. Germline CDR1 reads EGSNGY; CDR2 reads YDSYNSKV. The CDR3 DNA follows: TGTACCACCTGGGACGGGCTTTTTTATAAGAAACTCTTT. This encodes CTTWDGLFYKKLF.

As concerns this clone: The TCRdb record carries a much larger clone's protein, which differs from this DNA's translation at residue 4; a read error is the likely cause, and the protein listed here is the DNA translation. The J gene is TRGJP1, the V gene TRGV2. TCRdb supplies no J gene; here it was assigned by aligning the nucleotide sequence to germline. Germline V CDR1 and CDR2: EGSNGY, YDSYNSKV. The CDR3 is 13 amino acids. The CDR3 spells CATRDLFGWFKIF. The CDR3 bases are TGTGCCACCCGGGACCTCTTTGGTTGGTTCAAGATATTT.

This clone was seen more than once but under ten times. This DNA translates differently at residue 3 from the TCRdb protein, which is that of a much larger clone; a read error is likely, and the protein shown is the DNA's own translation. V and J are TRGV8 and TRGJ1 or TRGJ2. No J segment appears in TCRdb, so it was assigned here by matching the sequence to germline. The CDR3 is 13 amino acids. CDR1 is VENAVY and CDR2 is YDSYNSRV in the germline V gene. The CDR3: CAPWDTGYYKKLF. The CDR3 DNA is TGTGCCCCCTGGGATACAGGTTATTATAAGAAACTCTTT.

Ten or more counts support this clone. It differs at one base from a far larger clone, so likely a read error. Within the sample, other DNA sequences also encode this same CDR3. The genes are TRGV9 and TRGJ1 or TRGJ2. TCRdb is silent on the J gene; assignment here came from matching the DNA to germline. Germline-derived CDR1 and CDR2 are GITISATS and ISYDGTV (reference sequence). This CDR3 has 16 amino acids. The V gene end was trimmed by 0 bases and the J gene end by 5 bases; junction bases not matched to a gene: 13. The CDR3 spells CALWEVHNGENYKKLF. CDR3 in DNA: TGTGCCTTGTGGGAGGTGCACAATGGAGAAAATTATAAGAAACTCTTT.

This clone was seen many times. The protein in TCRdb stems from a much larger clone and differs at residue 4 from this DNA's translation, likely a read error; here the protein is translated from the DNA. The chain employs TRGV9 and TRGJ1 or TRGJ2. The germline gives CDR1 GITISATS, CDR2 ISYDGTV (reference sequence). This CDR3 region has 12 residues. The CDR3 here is CALREVRYKKLF. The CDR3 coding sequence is TGTGCCTTGCGGGAGGTGCGGTATAAGAAACTCTTT.